A single sample gave rise to the 30 T cell receptor beta chains below, sequenced in a study of CD8 T cells in ankylosing spondylitis. These receptors' antigens are unknown. TCRdb re-derived calls from the 5' RACE reads in MiXCR, one entry per CDR3 protein. The sample lists almost 400,000 distinct CDR3 sequences; 20% to 25% were seen once. Study-level points and caveats: Blood from ankylosing spondylitis patients appeared to carry a characteristic eight-variant TCR beta motif.

Sequenced material: blood, either unsorted or a sorted T cell fraction (not recorded which). Receptors originate from a male donor with ankylosing spondylitis.

This clonotype occurred a few times. The V and J genes are TRBV3-1 and TRBJ2-1; unclear D gene. This CDR3 comprises 13 residues. Germline CDR1 reads LGHDT; CDR2 reads YNNKEL (reference sequence). Trimming stripped 0 bases from V and 12 bases from J, with 12 bases between. DNA for the CDR3: TGTGCCAGCAGCCAAGATACTAAGGGATTGCAGTTCTTC. It translates to CASSQDTKGLQFF.

This sequence joins TRBV5-1 and TRBJ1-6, with 7 bases identical to TRBD1. The CDR3 runs 15 residues. CDR1 and CDR2 (germline): SGHRS, YFSETQ. V trimming: 3 bases; J trimming: 5 bases; junction bases outside the gene matches: 5. CDR3 DNA: TGCGCCAGCAGCTCCCGGACAGGCGATAATTCACCCCTCCACTTT. This codes for CASSSRTGDNSPLHF. Supplemented by reference TRBV5-1 and TRBJ1-6, the full variable domain reads KAGVTQTPRYLIKTRGQQVTLSCSPISGHRSVSWYQQTPGQGLQFLFEYFSETQRNKGNFPGRFSGRQFSNSRSEMNVSTLELGDSALYLCASSSRTGDNSPLHFGNGTRLTVT.

CDR3 amino acids: CSILVEANYGYTF. CDR3 bases: TGCAGCATCCTCGTGGAAGCCAACTATGGCTACACCTTC. The chain joins TRBV29-1 to TRBJ1-2, with D unclear. V was pared by 8 bases and J by 2 bases, with 15 bases between. The CDR3 is 13 residues long. CDR1 SQVTM and CDR2 ANQGSEA come from the germline V gene.

The DNA of the CDR3 is TGTGCCAGCAGTGAAGGGACAGGGGGCTTTTACGAGCAGTACTTC. Amino acid sequence: CASSEGTGGFYEQYF. This chain connects TRBV6-1 to TRBJ2-7; 11 positions agree with TRBD1. J gave up 4 bases and V 1 base, and 3 bases lay outside the gene matches. From germline, CDR1 is MNHNS and CDR2 SASEGT. The CDR3 length is 15 residues.

V is TRBV11-3 and J is TRBJ2-6; 7 nucleotides match TRBD2. The CDR3 has 18 residues. Germline values: CDR1 SGHNT, CDR2 YENEEA. V trimming: 5 bases; J trimming: 0 bases; junction bases outside the gene matches: 10. The chain's CDR3 is CASSRQLALRSGANVLTF. The CDR3 DNA follows: TGTGCCAGCAGCCGTCAACTAGCGCTCCGCTCTGGGGCCAACGTCCTGACTTTC. Based on the CDR3 plus reference TRBV11-3 and TRBJ2-6, the full variable domain is EAGVVQSPRYKIIEKKQPVAFWCNPISGHNTLYWYLQNLGQGPELLIRYENEEAVDDSQLPKDRFSAERLKGVDSTLKIQPAELGDSAVYLCASSRQLALRSGANVLTFGAGSRLTVL.

The chain uses TRBV7-2 and TRBJ1-4; 7 positions match TRBD1. V lost 5 bases and J lost 7; bases outside the gene matches: 4. The CDR3 is made up of 13 amino acids. Germline V gene sequence: CDR1 SGHTA, CDR2 FQGNSA. Here the CDR3 reads CASSRDRVEKLFF. CDR3 sequence (DNA): TGTGCCAGCAGCAGGGACAGAGTTGAAAAACTGTTTTTT.

The genes are TRBV10-2 and TRBJ2-5; no reliable D call. V shed 2 bases and J shed 1 base, with 5 bases lying between them. CDR1 and CDR2 from the germline V gene are WSHSY and SAAADI. This CDR3 has 13 amino acids. The CDR3 DNA reads as TGCGCCAGCAGTGAGGGTCCCCAAGAGACCCAGTACTTC. The encoded protein is CASSEGPQETQYF.

The sample holds a few counts of this clonotype. The chain links TRBV11-2 to TRBJ2-3; 11 bases are shared with TRBD1. Germline CDR1 and CDR2: SGHAT and FQNNGV. The CDR3 spans 18 residues. Trimming took 2 bases from V and 5 from J; bases not matched to a gene: 12. The CDR3 spells CASSLWVFGQGAGDTQYF. The CDR3 nucleotides are TGTGCCAGCAGCTTATGGGTGTTTGGACAGGGGGCGGGAGATACGCAGTATTTT.

This clonotype has just one count. CDR3 coding DNA: TGCGCCAGCAGCCTAAGTACCCCTCTCGAGCAGTACTTC. It yields the protein CASSLSTPLEQYF. The chain joins TRBV5-1 to TRBJ2-7; D gene ambiguous. The CDR3 length is 13 residues. V was pared by 4 bases and J by 6 bases, with 14 bases between. CDR1 and CDR2 (germline): SGHRS, YFSETQ.

This clonotype was seen more than once but under ten times. The chain employs TRBV3-1 and TRBJ2-7; D gene uncertain. CDR1 is LGHDT, CDR2 YNNKEL, per germline (reference sequence). This CDR3 has 14 amino acids. Trimming took off 0 bases at V and 3 bases at J, with 9 bases between the two ends. CDR3 loop: CASSQDRHHYEQYF. The CDR3 DNA reads TGTGCCAGCAGCCAAGATCGGCACCACTACGAGCAGTACTTC.

Only a few counts were recorded for this clonotype. The chain links TRBV7-6 to TRBJ1-5; 7 bases fit TRBD1. This CDR3 comprises 16 residues. CDR1 SGHVS and CDR2 FNYEAQ come from the germline V gene. The ends lost 6 bases at V and 5 bases at J; junction bases unmatched: 13. CDR3 protein: CASSPRGRNWDQPQHF. In nucleotides, the CDR3 is TGTGCCAGCAGTCCCAGGGGGAGAAATTGGGATCAGCCCCAGCATTTT.

The chain uses TRBV3-1 and TRBJ2-1; the D is unclear. Trimming cost V 6 bases and J 6 bases, with 9 bases left between them. This CDR3 is built from 12 residues. CDR1 is LGHDT and CDR2 is YNNKEL in the germline V gene (reference sequence). The CDR3 loop is CASSGTRNEQFF. CDR3 coding DNA: TGTGCCAGCAGTGGCACCCGCAATGAGCAGTTCTTC.

The chain joins TRBV7-6 to TRBJ1-6; TRBD1 is a possible D gene (6 bases). This CDR3 is built from 16 residues. V was shortened by 2 bases and J by 5 bases, with 13 bases between the two germline ends. Germline loops: CDR1 SGHVS, CDR2 FNYEAQ. DNA of the CDR3: TGTGCCAGCAGCTTAACCCGGACAGCAAATAATTCACCCCTCCACTTT. Protein: CASSLTRTANNSPLHF.

V and J are TRBV6-2 or TRBV6-3 and TRBJ1-5, with no clear D. The CDR3 has 14 amino acids. Trimming removed 6 bases at V and 0 bases at J, with 9 bases between. CDR1 is MNHEY and CDR2 is SVGEGT in the germline V gene. As DNA, the CDR3 is TGTGCCAGCAGAGGCGCTTATAGCAATCAGCCCCAGCATTTT. Its translation: CASRGAYSNQPQHF.

The chain carries TRBV29-1 and TRBJ2-7; TRBD1 aligns across 9 bases. CDR3 length: 14 amino acids. From germline, CDR1 is SQVTM and CDR2 ANQGSEA. The V segment lost 2 bases and the J segment 6 bases; nucleotides outside the gene matches: 8. Here the CDR3 DNA reads TGCAGCGTTGAATCGGGACAGGGTGTCGGCGAGCAGTACTTC. This codes for CSVESGQGVGEQYF.

The chain is built from TRBV6-1 and TRBJ2-3, with 12 bases fitting TRBD2. Per the germline V gene, CDR1 is MNHNS and CDR2 is SASEGT. V was clipped by 6 bases and J by 4 bases; unmatched bases: 5. The CDR3 totals 15 residues. DNA of the CDR3: TGTGCCAGCAGCCGCCTAGCGGGAGGGCCAGATACGCAGTATTTT. The encoded protein is CASSRLAGGPDTQYF.

This clonotype was detected only a few times. The chain has TRBV15 and TRBJ2-3, with D maybe TRBD2 (5 bases). Germline V CDR1 and CDR2: LNHNV, YYDKDF (reference sequence). V was cut by 0 bases and J by 2 bases, with 9 bases left in between. The CDR3 runs 15 residues. For the CDR3, the DNA is TGTGCCACCAGCAGAGACGGACTGTACACAGATACGCAGTATTTT. Protein: CATSRDGLYTDTQYF.

This clonotype came up a few times. J is TRBJ2-1 and V is TRBV18; 9 bases match TRBD1. The length of the CDR3 is 13 residues. Trimming removed 6 bases from V and 6 bases from J; junction bases left unmatched: 3. Per the germline V gene, CDR1 is KGHSH and CDR2 is LQKENI. In DNA form, the CDR3 reads TGTGCCAGCTCCCCGACAGGGGGCAATGAGCAGTTCTTC. This translates into CASSPTGGNEQFF.

This clonotype was counted only a few times. V and J are TRBV12-3 or TRBV12-4 and TRBJ1-2; 11 bases align to TRBD1. This CDR3 is built from 15 residues. V shed 7 bases and J 7 bases; nucleotides not matched to a gene: 11. Here the CDR3 reads CASISDRGRSGGYTF. The CDR3 coding sequence is TGTGCCAGCATCTCGGACAGGGGGCGCAGTGGTGGCTACACCTTC.

V and J are TRBV4-2 and TRBJ2-3; 8 bases align to TRBD2. The CDR3 covers 15 residues. Germline loops: CDR1 LGHNA, CDR2 YNFKEQ. With 0 bases clipped from V and 5 bases from J, the junction kept 4 bases outside the gene matches. Here the CDR3 DNA reads TGTGCCAGCAGCCAAGATGGGGCGGGGGGAGATACGCAGTATTTT. The encoded protein is CASSQDGAGGDTQYF.

The rearrangement joins TRBV20-1 to TRBJ1-5, with TRBD1 matching 9 bases. The CDR3 is 16 residues long. From germline, CDR1 is DFQATT and CDR2 SNEGSKA (reference sequence). V shed 6 bases, J shed 0 bases, and the junction held 9 bases outside the gene matches. This chain's CDR3 is CSAPSGQGRSNQPQHF. In DNA form, the CDR3 reads TGCAGTGCCCCGTCGGGACAGGGACGTAGCAATCAGCCCCAGCATTTT.

The CDR3 bases are TGTGCCAGTTACCGTTCAGGGGGCAAGAATGAGCAGTTCTTC. Translated, it gives CASYRSGGKNEQFF. The chain is built from TRBV6-1 and TRBJ2-1; TRBD1 aligns across 8 bases. This CDR3 is built from 14 residues. J lost 7 bases, V lost 9 bases, and 11 bases had no gene match. The germline V gene encodes CDR1 MNHNS and CDR2 SASEGT.

There are many counts of this clonotype. This chain joins TRBV29-1 and TRBJ2-7; 9 bases match TRBD1. The CDR3 sequence is 14 residues long. CDR1 is SQVTM, CDR2 ANQGSEA, per germline. J gave up 1 base and V 5 bases, and 6 bases lay outside the gene matches. The CDR3 nucleotides read TGCAGCGTTCCTAAGACAGGGGGGTCCTACGAGCAGTACTTC. The encoded protein is CSVPKTGGSYEQYF.

This clonotype appeared many times. The rearrangement uses TRBV29-1 and TRBJ2-3, with TRBD2 matching over 8 bases. Germline trimming cut 2 bases from V and 4 bases from J; bases unmatched to any gene: 8. The CDR3 length is 15 residues. CDR1 SQVTM and CDR2 ANQGSEA come from the germline V gene. In DNA, the CDR3 is TGCAGCGTTGAAAAAGCGGGAGCGGGCGCAGATACGCAGTATTTT. Its translation is CSVEKAGAGADTQYF.

This clonotype was detected a few times. The V and J genes are TRBV3-1 and TRBJ2-1, with D possibly being TRBD2 (6 bases). The CDR3 runs 15 residues. V lost 4 bases to trimming and J lost 2 bases, with 12 bases between them. Germline CDR1 is LGHDT and CDR2 is YNNKEL (reference sequence). As DNA, the CDR3 is TGTGCCAGCAGCCGAGGGGAGGCCCCCTACAATGAGCAGTTCTTC. It encodes CASSRGEAPYNEQFF.

At least ten counts were recorded for this clonotype. This chain uses TRBV4-3 with TRBJ2-5; 7 nucleotides match TRBD2. V was clipped by 1 base and J by 2 bases; unmatched bases: 1. The germline V gene encodes CDR1 LGHNA and CDR2 YSLEER. The CDR3 sequence is 14 residues long. The CDR3 DNA reads as TGCGCCAGCAGCCAAGGGGGAGGGCAAGAGACCCAGTACTTC. Protein: CASSQGGGQETQYF.

This chain joins TRBV5-6 and TRBJ2-2; 13 bases agree with TRBD2. The CDR3 extends over 16 amino acids. Germline CDR1 and CDR2: SGHDT and YYEEEE. V trimming: 3 bases; J trimming: 3 bases; junction bases outside the gene matches: 2. The CDR3 loop reads CASSSGLAGDTGELFF. For the CDR3, the DNA is TGTGCCAGCAGCTCCGGACTAGCGGGAGACACCGGGGAGCTGTTTTTT.

This chain links TRBV5-6 with TRBJ1-2; D gene unclear. The V end was cut by 0 bases, the J end by 7 bases, with 25 bases between. The CDR3 length is 18 residues. Germline CDR1 SGHDT, CDR2 YYEEEE. This CDR3 is CASSLVGSGSHGSGGYTF. CDR3 coding DNA: TGTGCCAGCAGCTTGGTCGGTTCGGGCAGCCACGGGTCAGGTGGCTACACCTTC.

This clonotype has only one observation. The chain combines TRBV24-1 with TRBJ2-2, with TRBD2 identical over 7 bases. This CDR3 spans 18 amino acids. Per the germline V gene, CDR1 is KGHDR and CDR2 is SFDVKD. V gave up 6 bases and J gave up 5 bases; unmatched junction bases: 17. CDR3 nucleotide sequence: TGTGCCACCAGTAAACCCGGGACTACCGATCTCGGGACCGGGGAGCTGTTTTTT. This translates into CATSKPGTTDLGTGELFF.

This clonotype was seen more than once but under ten times. The CDR3 DNA reads as TGCAGTGCTAGTAAAGGGGGCGGCGAGACCCAGTACTTC. Its translation is CSASKGGGETQYF. The V gene is TRBV20-1, the J gene TRBJ2-5; TRBD1 matches at 7 bases. This CDR3 has 13 residues. Germline CDR1 DFQATT, CDR2 SNEGSKA (reference sequence). V was pared by 3 bases and J by 5 bases, with 6 bases of the junction left unmatched.